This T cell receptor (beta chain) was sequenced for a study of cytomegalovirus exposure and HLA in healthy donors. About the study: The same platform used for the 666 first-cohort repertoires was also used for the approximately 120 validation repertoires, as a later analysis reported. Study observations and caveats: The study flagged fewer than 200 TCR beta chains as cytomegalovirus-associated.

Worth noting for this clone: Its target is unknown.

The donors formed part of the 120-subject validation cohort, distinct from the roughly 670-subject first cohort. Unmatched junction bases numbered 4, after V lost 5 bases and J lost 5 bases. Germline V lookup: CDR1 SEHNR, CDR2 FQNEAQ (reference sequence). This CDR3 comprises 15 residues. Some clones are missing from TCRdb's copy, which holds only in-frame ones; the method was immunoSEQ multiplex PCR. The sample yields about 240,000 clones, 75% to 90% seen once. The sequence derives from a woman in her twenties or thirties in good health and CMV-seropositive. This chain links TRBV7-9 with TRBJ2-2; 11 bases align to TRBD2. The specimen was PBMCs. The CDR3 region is CASSPWTSGTGELFF. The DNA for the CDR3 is TGTGCCAGCAGCCCGTGGACTAGCGGGACCGGGGAGCTGTTTTTT.